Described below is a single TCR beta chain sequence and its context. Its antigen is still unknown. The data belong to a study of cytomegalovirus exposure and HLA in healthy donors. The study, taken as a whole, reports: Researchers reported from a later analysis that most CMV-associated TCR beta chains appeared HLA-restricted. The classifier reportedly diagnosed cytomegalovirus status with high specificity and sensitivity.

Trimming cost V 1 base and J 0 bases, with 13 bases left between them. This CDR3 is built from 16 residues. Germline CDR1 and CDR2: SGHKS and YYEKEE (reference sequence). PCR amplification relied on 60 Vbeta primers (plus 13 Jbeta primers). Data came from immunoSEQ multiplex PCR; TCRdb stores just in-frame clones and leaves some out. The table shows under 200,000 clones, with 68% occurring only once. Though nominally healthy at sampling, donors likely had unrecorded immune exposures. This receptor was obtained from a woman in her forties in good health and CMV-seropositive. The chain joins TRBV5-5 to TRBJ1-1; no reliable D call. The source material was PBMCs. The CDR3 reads CASSLRLERVNTEAFF. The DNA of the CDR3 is TGTGCCAGCAGCTTGAGACTGGAGAGGGTGAACACTGAAGCTTTCTTT.